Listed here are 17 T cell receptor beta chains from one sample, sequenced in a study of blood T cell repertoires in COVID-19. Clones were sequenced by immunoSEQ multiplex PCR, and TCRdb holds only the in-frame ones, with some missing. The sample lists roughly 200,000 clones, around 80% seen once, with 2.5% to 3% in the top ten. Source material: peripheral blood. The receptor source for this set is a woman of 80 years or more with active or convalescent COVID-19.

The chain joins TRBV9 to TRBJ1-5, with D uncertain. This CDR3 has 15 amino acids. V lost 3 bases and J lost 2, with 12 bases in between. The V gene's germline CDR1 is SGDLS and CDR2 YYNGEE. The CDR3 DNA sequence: TGTGCCAGCAGCGAATCAAGCAGCGGCAATCAGCCCCAGCATTTT. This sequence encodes CASSESSSGNQPQHF.

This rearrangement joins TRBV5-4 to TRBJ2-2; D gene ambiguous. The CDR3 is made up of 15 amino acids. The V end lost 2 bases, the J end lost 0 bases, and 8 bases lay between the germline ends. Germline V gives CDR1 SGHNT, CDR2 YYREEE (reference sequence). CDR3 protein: CASSFRVTNTGELFF. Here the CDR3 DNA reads TGTGCCAGCAGCTTTCGGGTAACGAACACCGGGGAGCTGTTTTTT.

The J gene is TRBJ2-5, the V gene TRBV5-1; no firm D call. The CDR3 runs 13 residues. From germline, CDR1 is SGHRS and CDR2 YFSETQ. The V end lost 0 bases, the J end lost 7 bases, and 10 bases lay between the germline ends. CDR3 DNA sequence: TGCGCCAGCAGCTTGGACCCTATCGCGACCCAGTACTTC. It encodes CASSLDPIATQYF.

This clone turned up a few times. The CDR3 DNA sequence: TGTGCCAGCAGCCAAGGGACTAGCGGGGCTCATGAGCAGTACTTC. Its translation: CASSQGTSGAHEQYF. The V gene is TRBV3-1 (or the pseudogene TRBV3-2), the J gene TRBJ2-7, with 12 bases aligning to TRBD2. After removal of 1 base from V and 7 bases from J, the junction contained 5 bases not matched to a gene. The V gene's germline CDR1 is LGHDT and CDR2 YNNKEL (reference sequence). This CDR3 spans 15 amino acids.

CDR3 coding DNA: TGTGCCAGTAGTATAGTTGGTAGCGTAGATACGCAGTATTTT. Translated: CASSIVGSVDTQYF. The chain is built from TRBV19 and TRBJ2-3, with D possibly TRBD2 on 5 matching bases. Germline CDR1 LNHDA, CDR2 SQIVND (reference sequence). V gave up 1 base and J gave up 5 bases, with 10 bases separating them. The CDR3 sequence is 14 residues long.

The CDR3 bases are TGCGCCAGCAGCTTGGAAGCGGGGGGGCCTAGTACGCAGTATTTT. Protein product: CASSLEAGGPSTQYF. The chain uses TRBV5-1 and TRBJ2-3, with 10 bases lining up with TRBD2. The CDR3 contains 15 residues. The ends lost 0 bases at V and 8 bases at J; junction bases unmatched: 6. Germline CDR1 and CDR2: SGHRS and YFSETQ.

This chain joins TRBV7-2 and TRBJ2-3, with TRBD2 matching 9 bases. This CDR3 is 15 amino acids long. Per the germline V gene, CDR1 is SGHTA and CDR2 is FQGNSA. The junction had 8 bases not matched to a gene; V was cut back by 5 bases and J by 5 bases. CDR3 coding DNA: TGTGCCAGCAGCCCTAGCGGGGCTAGCGGAGATACGCAGTATTTT. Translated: CASSPSGASGDTQYF.

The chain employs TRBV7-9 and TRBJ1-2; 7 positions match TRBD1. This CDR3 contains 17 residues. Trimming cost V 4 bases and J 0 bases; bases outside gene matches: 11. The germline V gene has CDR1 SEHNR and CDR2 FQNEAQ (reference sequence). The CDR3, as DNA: TGTGCCAGCAGCTCGAGGGACAGAGGGGCCCCTAACTATGGCTACACCTTC. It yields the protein CASSSRDRGAPNYGYTF.

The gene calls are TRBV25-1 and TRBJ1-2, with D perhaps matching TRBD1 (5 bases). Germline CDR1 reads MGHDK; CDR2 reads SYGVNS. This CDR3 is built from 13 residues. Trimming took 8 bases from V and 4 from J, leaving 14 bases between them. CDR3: CASGQTGFYGYTF. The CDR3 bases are TGTGCCAGCGGGCAAACAGGCTTCTATGGCTACACCTTC.

CDR3 amino acids: CASSPLTGPGEQYF. The CDR3 DNA is TGTGCCAGCAGTCCGTTGACAGGTCCGGGCGAGCAGTACTTC. The rearrangement joins TRBV27 to TRBJ2-7; D possibly corresponds to TRBD1 (6 bases). V lost 5 bases and J lost 6, with 17 bases in between. The length of the CDR3 is 14 residues. Looked up from germline, CDR1 is MNHEY and CDR2 is SMNVEV (reference sequence).

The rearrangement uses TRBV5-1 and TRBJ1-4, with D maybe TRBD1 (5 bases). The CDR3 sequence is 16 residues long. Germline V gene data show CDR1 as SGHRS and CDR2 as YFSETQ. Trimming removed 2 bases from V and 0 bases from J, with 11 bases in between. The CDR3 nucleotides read TGCGCCAGCAGCTTTACAGGAGCAGCAACTAATGAAAAACTGTTTTTT. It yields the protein CASSFTGAATNEKLFF.

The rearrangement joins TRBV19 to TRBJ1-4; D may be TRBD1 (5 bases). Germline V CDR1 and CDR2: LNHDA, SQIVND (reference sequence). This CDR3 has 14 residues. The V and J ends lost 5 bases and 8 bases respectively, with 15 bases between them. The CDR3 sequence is CASSLGTTREKLFF. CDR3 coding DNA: TGTGCCAGTAGTCTCGGGACGACTAGGGAAAAACTGTTTTTT.

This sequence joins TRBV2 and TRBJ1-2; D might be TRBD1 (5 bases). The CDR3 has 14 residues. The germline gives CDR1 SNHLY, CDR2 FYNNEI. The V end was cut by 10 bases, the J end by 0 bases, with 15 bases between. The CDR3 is CAIDKTATNYGYTF. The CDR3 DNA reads TGTGCCATCGATAAGACAGCGACTAACTATGGCTACACCTTC. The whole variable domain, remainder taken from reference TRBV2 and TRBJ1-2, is EPEVTQTPSHQVTQMGQEVILRCVPISNHLYFYWYRQILGQKVEFLVSFYNNEISEKSEIFDDQFSVERPDGSNFTLKIRSTKLEDSAMYFCAIDKTATNYGYTFGSGTRLTVV.

CDR3 nucleotide sequence: TGTGCCAGCAGGGCGACTTTGGTGGATACGCAGTATTTT. It yields the protein CASRATLVDTQYF. J is TRBJ2-3 and V is TRBV2; no clear D gene. CDR1 and CDR2 from the germline V gene are SNHLY and FYNNEI. The V and J ends lost 6 bases and 6 bases respectively, with 13 bases between them. CDR3 length: 13 residues. Using reference TRBV2 and TRBJ2-3 for the parts outside the CDR3, the full variable domain is EPEVTQTPSHQVTQMGQEVILRCVPISNHLYFYWYRQILGQKVEFLVSFYNNEISEKSEIFDDQFSVERPDGSNFTLKIRSTKLEDSAMYFCASRATLVDTQYFGPGTRLTVL.

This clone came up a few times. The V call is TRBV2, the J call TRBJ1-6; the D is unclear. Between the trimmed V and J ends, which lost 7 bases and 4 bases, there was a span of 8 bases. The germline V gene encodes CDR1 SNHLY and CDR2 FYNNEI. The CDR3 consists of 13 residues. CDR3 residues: CASIDNYNSPLHF. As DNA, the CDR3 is TGTGCCAGCATCGACAATTATAATTCACCCCTCCACTTT.

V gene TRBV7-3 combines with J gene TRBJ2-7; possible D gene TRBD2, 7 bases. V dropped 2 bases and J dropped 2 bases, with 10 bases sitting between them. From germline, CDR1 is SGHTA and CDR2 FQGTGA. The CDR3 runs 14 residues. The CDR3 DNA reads TGTGCCAGCAGCTTAGGCGGGGGCGCCTACGAGCAGTACTTC. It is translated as CASSLGGGAYEQYF.

CDR3 in DNA: TGTGCCAGTAGTATAATGGTAGGGGAAATCTATGGCTACACCTTC. Its translation is CASSIMVGEIYGYTF. The chain is built from TRBV19 and TRBJ1-2, with D possibly matching TRBD1 (5 bases). The germline CDR1 and CDR2 sequences are LNHDA and SQIVND (reference sequence). The CDR3 length is 15 residues. V was pared by 2 bases and J by 4 bases, with 14 bases between.